This TCR beta chain was found in a study of T cell repertoires in cytomegalovirus infection. In the study overall: In the study, CMV epitopes included recently identified HLA-C-restricted and well-studied HLA-B-restricted ones. It can be stated that public TCR beta signatures indicated CMV infection as well as a matching HLA type.

Study outcomes and limitations: Carriers of CMV and the relevant HLA type were discriminated by public TCR beta frequency. What dominated the ex vivo response were HLA-C-restricted CMV-specific TCR beta clonotypes.

Note on this clonotype: Its antigen is still unknown.

Between the trimmed V and J ends, which lost 0 bases and 2 bases, there was a span of 8 bases. Germline V lookup: CDR1 LNHNV, CDR2 YYDKDF (reference sequence). The CDR3 contains 16 residues. MiXCR, run by TCRdb on the reads, gives a single entry per CDR3 protein. The sample contains about 830,000 distinct CDR3 sequences, 30% to 35% of which appear only once. This clonotype originated in a human donor in good health (CMV status not recorded). Some clones in this sample may be carry-over from other donors' samples. The V gene is TRBV15, the J gene TRBJ1-6, with a possible D match to TRBD1 (5 bases). This sample comprised cultured CD8+ T cells from PBMCs, obtained from culture after CMV antigen stimulation. This CDR3 reads CATSRDRGAYNSPLHF. CDR3 sequence (DNA): TGTGCCACCAGCAGAGATCGGGGGGCCTATAATTCACCCCTCCACTTT.